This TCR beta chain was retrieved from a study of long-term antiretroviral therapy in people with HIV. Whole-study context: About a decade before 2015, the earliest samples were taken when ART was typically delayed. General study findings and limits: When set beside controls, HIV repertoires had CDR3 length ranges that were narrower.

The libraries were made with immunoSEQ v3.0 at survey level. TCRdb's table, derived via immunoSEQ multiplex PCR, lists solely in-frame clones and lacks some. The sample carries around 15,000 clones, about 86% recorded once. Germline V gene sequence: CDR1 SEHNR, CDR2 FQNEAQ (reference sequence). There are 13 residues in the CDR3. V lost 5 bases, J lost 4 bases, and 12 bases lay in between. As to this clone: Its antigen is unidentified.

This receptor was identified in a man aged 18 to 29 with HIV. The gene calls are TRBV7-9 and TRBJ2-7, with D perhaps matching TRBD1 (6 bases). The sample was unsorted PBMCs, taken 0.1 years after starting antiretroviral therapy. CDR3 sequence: CASSRQETYEQYF. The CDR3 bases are TGTGCCAGCAGCAGACAGGAAACATACGAGCAGTACTTC.